One sample yielded the 6 T cell receptor beta chains listed below, sequenced in a study of patients and donors after allogeneic stem cell transplantation. MiXCR was run by TCRdb on the RT-PCR reads, yielding one entry per CDR3 protein. The repertoire holds 200,000 to 250,000 distinct CDR3 sequences, 13% to 15% seen once, with around 10% in the top ten. The sequencing input was blood, either unsorted or a sorted T cell fraction (not recorded which). These receptor sequences come from a human donor who was either an allogeneic HSCT recipient or a stem cell or donor lymphocyte infusion donor (not recorded which). It is not recorded whose cells these are; they may come from a transplant donor.

In its sample, this clonotype was seen a few times. The chain uses TRBV15 and TRBJ1-3, with D unresolved. The length of the CDR3 is 15 residues. V lost 0 bases to trimming and J lost 0 bases, with 6 bases between them. Germline CDR1 reads LNHNV; CDR2 reads YYDKDF (reference sequence). The DNA for the CDR3 is TGTGCCACCAGCAGAGACGGCTTCTCTGGAAACACCATATATTTT. Translating gives CATSRDGFSGNTIYF.

In its sample, this clonotype was seen many times. The chain employs TRBV6-5 and TRBJ2-1; D tentatively fits TRBD1 or TRBD2 (5 bases each). CDR1 and CDR2 from the germline V gene are MNHEY and SVGAGI. Trimming removed 0 bases at V and 8 bases at J, with 14 bases between. This CDR3 is built from 15 residues. The CDR3 DNA is TGTGCCAGCAGTTACTCGAGGGGTACGACTGATGAGCAGTTCTTC. It codes for CASSYSRGTTDEQFF.

The table lists this clonotype with a few counts. The rearrangement uses TRBV4-1 and TRBJ1-1; perhaps TRBD1 as D (5 bases). The V and J ends lost 0 bases and 10 bases respectively, with 18 bases between them. CDR1 and CDR2 (germline): MGHRA, YSYEKL. The CDR3 loop spans 15 amino acids. DNA for the CDR3: TGCGCCAGCAGCCAAGAAGGCGAAAGGGACGGCGGAGCTTTCTTT. It specifies CASSQEGERDGGAFF.

Concerning this clonotype itself: Germline is not matched at one junction end, which may reflect a read error. V usage is TRBV20-1 and J usage is TRBJ2-5; TRBD1 matches 10 bases. The CDR3 is made up of 15 amino acids. CDR1 is DFQATT and CDR2 is SNEGSKA in the germline V gene (reference sequence). The CDR3 DNA is TGCAGTGCCAGAGAGGGGGGACAGGGGAAAGAGACCCAGTACTTC. It specifies CSAREGGQGKETQYF.

This clonotype occurred many times. This chain links TRBV12-3 or TRBV12-4 with TRBJ1-1; D remains ambiguous. V lost 3 bases to trimming and J lost 11 bases, with 13 bases between them. CDR3 length: 12 residues. The CDR3: CASSFPRAGAFF. The CDR3, as DNA: TGTGCCAGCAGTTTCCCCCGGGCGGGGGCTTTCTTT.

This clonotype was observed a few times. The chain uses TRBV5-1 and TRBJ1-2; weak D call: TRBD1 (5 bases). V lost 3 bases and J 4 bases, leaving 22 bases between the germline ends. Germline V lookup: CDR1 SGHRS, CDR2 YFSETQ. The CDR3 consists of 17 residues. The CDR3 is CASSSTHLKGRTYGYTF. The CDR3 nucleotides read TGCGCCAGCAGCTCCACACACCTAAAGGGACGGACCTATGGCTACACCTTC.